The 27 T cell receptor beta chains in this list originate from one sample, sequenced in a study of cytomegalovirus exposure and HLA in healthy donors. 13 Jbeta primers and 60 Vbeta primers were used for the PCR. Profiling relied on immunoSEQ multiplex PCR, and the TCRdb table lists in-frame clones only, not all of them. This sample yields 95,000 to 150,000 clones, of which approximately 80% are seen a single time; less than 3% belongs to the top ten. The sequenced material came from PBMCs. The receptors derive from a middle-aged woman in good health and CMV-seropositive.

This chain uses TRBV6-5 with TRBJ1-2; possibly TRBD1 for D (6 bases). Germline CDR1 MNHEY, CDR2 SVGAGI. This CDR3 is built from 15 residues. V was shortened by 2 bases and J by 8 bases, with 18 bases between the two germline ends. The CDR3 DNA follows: TGTGCCAGCAGTTACAAGGGGGGGAGCGTGGGAGGCTACACCTTC. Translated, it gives CASSYKGGSVGGYTF.

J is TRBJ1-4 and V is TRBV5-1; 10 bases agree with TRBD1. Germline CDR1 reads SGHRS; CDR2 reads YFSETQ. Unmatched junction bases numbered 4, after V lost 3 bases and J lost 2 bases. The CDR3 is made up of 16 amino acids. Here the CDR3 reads CASSWTGGTTNEKLFF. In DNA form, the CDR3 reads TGCGCCAGCAGCTGGACAGGGGGAACGACTAATGAAAAACTGTTTTTT.

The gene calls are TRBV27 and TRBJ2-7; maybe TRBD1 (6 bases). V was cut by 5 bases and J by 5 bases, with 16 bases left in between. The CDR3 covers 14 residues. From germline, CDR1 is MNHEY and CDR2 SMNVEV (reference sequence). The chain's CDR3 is CASSQSTGSHEQYF. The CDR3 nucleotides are TGTGCCAGCAGTCAGTCTACAGGGTCCCACGAGCAGTACTTC.

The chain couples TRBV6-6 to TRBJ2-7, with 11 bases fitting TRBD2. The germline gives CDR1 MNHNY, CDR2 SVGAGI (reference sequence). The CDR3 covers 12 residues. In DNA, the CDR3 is TGTTCCTCCGGGACTAGCGGCTACGAGCAGTACTTC. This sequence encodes CSSGTSGYEQYF.

The CDR3 protein is CASRWDRTMLAGVGNEQYF. CDR3 DNA sequence: TGTGCCAGCAGGTGGGACAGGACTATGCTAGCGGGGGTGGGAAACGAGCAGTACTTC. The chain is built from TRBV27 and TRBJ2-7; 10 bases align to TRBD2. J was trimmed by 5 bases and V by 6 bases; bases with no gene match: 22. The CDR3 extends over 19 amino acids. Germline V gene lookup returns CDR1 MNHEY and CDR2 SMNVEV (reference sequence).

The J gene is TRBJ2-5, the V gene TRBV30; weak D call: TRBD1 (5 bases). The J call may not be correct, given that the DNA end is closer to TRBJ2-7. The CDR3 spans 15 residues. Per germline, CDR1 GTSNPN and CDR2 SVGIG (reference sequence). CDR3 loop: CAWSPKWGIHYEQYF. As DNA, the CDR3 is TGTGCCTGGAGTCCCAAGTGGGGCATCCATTACGAGCAGTACTTC.

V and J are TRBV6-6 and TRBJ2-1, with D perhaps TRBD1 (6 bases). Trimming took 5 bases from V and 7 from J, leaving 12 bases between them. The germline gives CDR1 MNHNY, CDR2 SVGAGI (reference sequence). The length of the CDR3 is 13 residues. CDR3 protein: CASSPQRGNEQFF. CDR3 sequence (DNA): TGTGCCAGCAGTCCTCAGAGGGGGAATGAGCAGTTCTTC.

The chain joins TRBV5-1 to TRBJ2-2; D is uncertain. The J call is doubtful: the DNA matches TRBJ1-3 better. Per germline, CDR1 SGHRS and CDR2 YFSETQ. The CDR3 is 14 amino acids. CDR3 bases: TGCGCCAGCAGCTTGAAGGGAGACGGAAACACCATATATTTT. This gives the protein CASSLKGDGNTIYF.

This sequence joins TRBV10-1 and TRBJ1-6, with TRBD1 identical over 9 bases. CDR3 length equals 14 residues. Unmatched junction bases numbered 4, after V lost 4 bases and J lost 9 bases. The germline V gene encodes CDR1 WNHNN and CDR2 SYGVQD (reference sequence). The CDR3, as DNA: TGCGCCAGCAGTGCCGGGACAGGGAGTTCACCCCTCCACTTT. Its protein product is CASSAGTGSSPLHF.

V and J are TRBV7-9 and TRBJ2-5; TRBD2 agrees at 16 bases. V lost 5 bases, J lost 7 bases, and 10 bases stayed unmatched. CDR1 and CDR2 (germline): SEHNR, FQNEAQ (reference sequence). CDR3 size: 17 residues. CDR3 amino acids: CASSTGTSGGALVTQYF. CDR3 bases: TGTGCCAGCAGCACAGGGACTAGCGGGGGGGCCTTGGTGACCCAGTACTTC.

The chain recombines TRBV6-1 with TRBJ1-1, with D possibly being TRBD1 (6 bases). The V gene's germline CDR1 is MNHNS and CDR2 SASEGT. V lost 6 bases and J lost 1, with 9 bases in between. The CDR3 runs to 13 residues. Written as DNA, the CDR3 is TGTGCCAGCAGAAAACAGGGGAACACTGAAGCTTTCTTT. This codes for CASRKQGNTEAFF.

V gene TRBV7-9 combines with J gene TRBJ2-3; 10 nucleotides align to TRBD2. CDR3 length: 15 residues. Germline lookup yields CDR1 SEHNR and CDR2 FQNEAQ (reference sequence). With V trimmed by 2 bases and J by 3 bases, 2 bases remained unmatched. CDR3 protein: CASSLLAGVTDTQYF. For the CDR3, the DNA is TGTGCCAGCAGCTTACTAGCGGGAGTAACAGATACGCAGTATTTT.

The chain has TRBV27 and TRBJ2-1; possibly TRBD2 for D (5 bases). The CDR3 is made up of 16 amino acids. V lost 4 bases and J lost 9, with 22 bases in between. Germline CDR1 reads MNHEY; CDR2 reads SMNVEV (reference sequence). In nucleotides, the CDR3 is TGTGCCAGCAGTTCACCTCTAGCCCCGTACCGTGTTGAGCAGTTCTTC. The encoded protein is CASSSPLAPYRVEQFF.

The CDR3 is CAWSPNREGTEAFF. The CDR3 coding sequence is TGTGCCTGGAGTCCGAACAGGGAGGGCACTGAAGCTTTCTTT. V and J are TRBV30 and TRBJ1-1; TRBD1 is a possible D gene (6 bases). V was clipped by 2 bases and J by 4 bases, with 14 bases between them. The CDR3 has 14 residues. CDR1 and CDR2 (germline): GTSNPN, SVGIG (reference sequence).

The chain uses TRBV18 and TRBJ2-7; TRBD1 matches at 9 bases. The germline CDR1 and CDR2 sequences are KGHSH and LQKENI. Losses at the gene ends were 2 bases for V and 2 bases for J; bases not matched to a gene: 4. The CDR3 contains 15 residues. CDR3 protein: CASSPGTGSPYEQYF. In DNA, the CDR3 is TGTGCCAGCTCACCAGGGACAGGGAGCCCCTACGAGCAGTACTTC.

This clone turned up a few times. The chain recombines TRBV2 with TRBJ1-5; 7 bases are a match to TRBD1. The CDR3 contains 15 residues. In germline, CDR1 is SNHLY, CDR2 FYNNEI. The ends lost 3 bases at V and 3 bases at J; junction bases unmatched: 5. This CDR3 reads CASSEADRYNQPQHF. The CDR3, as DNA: TGTGCCAGCAGTGAGGCGGACAGGTACAATCAGCCCCAGCATTTT.

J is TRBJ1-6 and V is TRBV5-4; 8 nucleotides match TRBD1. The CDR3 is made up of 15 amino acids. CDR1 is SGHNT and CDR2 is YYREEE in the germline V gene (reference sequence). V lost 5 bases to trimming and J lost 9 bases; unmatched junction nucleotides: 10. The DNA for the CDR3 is TGTGCCAGCAGTTACGGACAGGGCGCAACTTCACCCCTCCACTTT. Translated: CASSYGQGATSPLHF. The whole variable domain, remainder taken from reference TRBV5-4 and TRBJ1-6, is ETGVTQSPTHLIKTRGQQVTLRCSSQSGHNTVSWYQQALGQGPQFIFQYYREEENGRGNFPPRFSGLQFPNYSSELNVNALELDDSALYLCASSYGQGATSPLHFGNGTRLTVT.

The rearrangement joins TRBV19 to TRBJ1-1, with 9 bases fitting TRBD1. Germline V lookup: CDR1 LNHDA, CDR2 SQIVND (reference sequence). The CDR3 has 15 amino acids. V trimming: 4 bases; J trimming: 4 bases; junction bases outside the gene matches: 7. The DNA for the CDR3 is TGTGCCAGTAGTAAAGGACAGGGGAGAAGCACTGAAGCTTTCTTT. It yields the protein CASSKGQGRSTEAFF.

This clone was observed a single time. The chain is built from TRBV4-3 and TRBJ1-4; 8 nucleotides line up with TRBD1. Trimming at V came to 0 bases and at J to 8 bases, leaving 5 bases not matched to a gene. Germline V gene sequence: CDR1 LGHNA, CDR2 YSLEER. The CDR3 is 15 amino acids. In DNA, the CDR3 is TGCGCCAGCAGCCAAGACAGGGGGCCGCAGGAAAAACTGTTTTTT. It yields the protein CASSQDRGPQEKLFF.

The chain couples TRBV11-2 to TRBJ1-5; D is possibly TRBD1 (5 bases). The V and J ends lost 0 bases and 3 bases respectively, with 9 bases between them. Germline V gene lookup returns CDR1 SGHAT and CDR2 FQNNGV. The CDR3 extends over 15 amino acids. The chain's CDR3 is CASSLDGGDNQPQHF. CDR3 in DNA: TGTGCCAGCAGCTTAGATGGAGGGGACAATCAGCCCCAGCATTTT.

CDR3 region: CASSPRGGAGEQYF. The CDR3 bases are TGTGCCAGCAGCCCCCGTGGGGGGGCAGGCGAGCAGTACTTC. The chain has TRBV9 and TRBJ2-7; possible D gene TRBD2, 7 bases. CDR1 is SGDLS, CDR2 YYNGEE, per germline. The CDR3 extends over 14 amino acids. The V end lost 4 bases, the J end lost 6 bases, and 17 bases lay between the germline ends.

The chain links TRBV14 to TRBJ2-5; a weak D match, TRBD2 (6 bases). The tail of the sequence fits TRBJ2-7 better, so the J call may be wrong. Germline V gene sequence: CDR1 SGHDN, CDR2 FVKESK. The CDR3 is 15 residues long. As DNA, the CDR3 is TGTGCCAGCAGCCAAGTTCTCGGGAGAACCTACGAGCAGTACTTC. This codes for CASSQVLGRTYEQYF.

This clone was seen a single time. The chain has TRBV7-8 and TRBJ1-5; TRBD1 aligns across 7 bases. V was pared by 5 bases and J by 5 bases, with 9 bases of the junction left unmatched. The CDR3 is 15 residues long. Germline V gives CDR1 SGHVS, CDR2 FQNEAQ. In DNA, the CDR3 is TGTGCCAGCAGCATAAACAGGGGAGACCATCAGCCCCAGCATTTT. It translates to CASSINRGDHQPQHF. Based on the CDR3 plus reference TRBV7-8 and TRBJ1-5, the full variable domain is GAGVSQSPRYKVAKRGQDVALRCDPISGHVSLFWYQQALGQGPEFLTYFQNEAQLDKSGLPSDRFFAERPEGSVSTLKIQRTQQEDSAVYLCASSINRGDHQPQHFGDGTRLSIL.

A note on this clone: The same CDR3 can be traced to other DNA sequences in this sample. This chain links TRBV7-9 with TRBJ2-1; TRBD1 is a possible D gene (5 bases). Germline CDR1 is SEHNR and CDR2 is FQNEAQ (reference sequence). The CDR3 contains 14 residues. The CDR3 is CATSGSASGNEQFF. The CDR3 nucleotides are TGTGCTACCTCGGGCAGCGCTTCAGGGAATGAGCAGTTCTTC.

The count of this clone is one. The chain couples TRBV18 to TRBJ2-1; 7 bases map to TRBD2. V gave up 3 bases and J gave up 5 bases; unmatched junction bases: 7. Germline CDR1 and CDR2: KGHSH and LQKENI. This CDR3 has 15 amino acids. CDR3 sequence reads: CASSPPTSANNEQFF. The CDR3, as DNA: TGTGCCAGCTCACCCCCCACTAGCGCGAACAATGAGCAGTTCTTC.

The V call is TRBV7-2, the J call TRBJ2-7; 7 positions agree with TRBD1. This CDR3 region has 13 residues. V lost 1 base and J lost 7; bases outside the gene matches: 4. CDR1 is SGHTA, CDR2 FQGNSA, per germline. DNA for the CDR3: TGTGCCAGCAGCTTAGTACAGGGGCGTGAGCAGTACTTC. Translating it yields CASSLVQGREQYF.

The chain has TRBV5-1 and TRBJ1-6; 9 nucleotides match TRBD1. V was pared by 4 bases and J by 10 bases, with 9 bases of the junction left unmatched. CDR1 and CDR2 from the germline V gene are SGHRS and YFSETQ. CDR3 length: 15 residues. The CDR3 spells CASSARTGDGSPLHF. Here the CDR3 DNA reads TGCGCCAGCAGCGCTCGGACAGGGGATGGGTCACCCCTCCACTTT.